Following are 18 T cell receptor beta chains from one sample sequenced in a study of OX40 agonist ivuxolimab in advanced cancers. This table comes from immunoSEQ multiplex PCR, and its TCRdb copy is limited to in-frame clones, with some not included. The table records about 37,000 clones, about 88% of them present only once. The source was CD4+ or CD8+ T cells sorted from blood, collected in a trial of the OX40 agonist ivuxolimab. All receptors come from an adult with an advanced solid tumor such as melanoma, head and neck, liver or kidney cancer.

V usage is TRBV9 and J usage is TRBJ1-3, with a tentative D call TRBD1 (6 bases). The CDR3 extends over 17 amino acids. Per the germline V gene, CDR1 is SGDLS and CDR2 is YYNGEE. Trimming removed 3 bases from V and 1 base from J, with 17 bases in between. CDR3 coding DNA: TGTGCCAGCAGCGATAGGAGAGGGGGATTTTCTGGAAACACCATATATTTT. Protein product: CASSDRRGGFSGNTIYF.

The CDR3 DNA sequence: TGTGCCATCAGTCCAGGGGGCGCGAATGGAAACACCATATATTTT. Translated, it gives CAISPGGANGNTIYF. The chain is built from TRBV10-3 and TRBJ1-3, with 8 bases that match TRBD1. Germline V gives CDR1 ENHRY, CDR2 SYGVKD. The CDR3 is 15 residues long. J was trimmed by 3 bases and V by 5 bases; bases with no gene match: 6.

This clone showed up just once. The chain recombines TRBV9 with TRBJ2-5, with 9 bases aligning to TRBD1. The CDR3 spans 14 residues. The junction had 6 bases not matched to a gene; V was cut back by 4 bases and J by 5 bases. Germline-derived CDR1 and CDR2 are SGDLS and YYNGEE. The CDR3 is CASSQTGGGETQYF. In nucleotides, the CDR3 is TGTGCCAGCAGCCAAACAGGGGGCGGCGAGACCCAGTACTTC.

V gene TRBV7-6 combines with J gene TRBJ2-2; TRBD1 is a possible D gene (6 bases). V gave up 5 bases and J gave up 4 bases, with 26 bases separating them. The CDR3 consists of 19 residues. Per germline, CDR1 SGHVS and CDR2 FNYEAQ. The CDR3 here is CASSPSRDIAISSTGELFF. The DNA of the CDR3 is TGTGCCAGCAGCCCGAGCCGGGACATAGCGATCTCCAGCACCGGGGAGCTGTTTTTT.

This clone has only one observation. The chain employs TRBV28 and TRBJ1-3, with 10 bases fitting TRBD1. V was pared by 6 bases and J by 2 bases, with 7 bases of the junction left unmatched. The V gene's germline CDR1 is MDHEN and CDR2 SYDVKM. This CDR3 contains 16 residues. The chain's CDR3 is CASSILGQGAGNTIYF. CDR3 nucleotide sequence: TGTGCCAGCAGCATCCTCGGACAGGGGGCTGGAAACACCATATATTTT.

This clone came up once. CDR3 residues: CASSLVVGPRETQYF. The CDR3 DNA sequence: TGTGCCAGCAGCTTAGTTGTAGGGCCGAGAGAGACCCAGTACTTC. The chain carries TRBV7-2 and TRBJ2-5, with D hard to call. V was cut by 1 base and J by 4 bases, with 13 bases left in between. The CDR3 covers 15 residues. Germline lookup yields CDR1 SGHTA and CDR2 FQGNSA.

The chain combines TRBV30 with TRBJ1-6, with D unresolved. The V end lost 3 bases, the J end lost 13 bases, and 13 bases lay between the germline ends. Looked up from germline, CDR1 is GTSNPN and CDR2 is SVGIG (reference sequence). The CDR3 spans 12 residues. CDR3: CAWSQASRPLHF. CDR3 nucleotides: TGTGCCTGGAGCCAGGCCTCGCGGCCCCTCCACTTT.

V gene TRBV5-1 combines with J gene TRBJ2-2; 7 positions match TRBD1. V shed 1 base and J 2 bases; nucleotides not matched to a gene: 5. Germline V CDR1 and CDR2: SGHRS, YFSETQ. CDR3 length equals 16 residues. The CDR3 DNA sequence: TGCGCCAGCAGCTTGCCCCAGGGGGTAAACACCGGGGAGCTGTTTTTT. Its protein is CASSLPQGVNTGELFF.

The genes are TRBV7-6 and TRBJ2-5; D unresolved. The J call is doubtful: the DNA matches TRBJ2-7 better. The CDR3 covers 15 residues. Germline V gene sequence: CDR1 SGHVS, CDR2 FNYEAQ. As DNA, the CDR3 is TGTGCCAGCAGCTTAGAGGCAGTCGGGCCCTACGAGCAGTACTTC. Translated: CASSLEAVGPYEQYF.

This clone occurred a few times. The chain employs TRBV6-5 and TRBJ1-2, with D maybe TRBD1 (5 bases). V lost 6 bases and J 4 bases, leaving 12 bases between the germline ends. Per germline, CDR1 MNHEY and CDR2 SVGAGI. The CDR3 loop spans 13 amino acids. This chain's CDR3 is CASSSGPLYGYTF. DNA of the CDR3: TGTGCCAGCAGCTCGGGACCTCTCTATGGCTACACCTTC.

This clone was observed a handful of times. The chain couples TRBV15 to TRBJ1-5; 12 nucleotides agree with TRBD1. The CDR3 length is 16 residues. CDR1 is LNHNV, CDR2 YYDKDF, per germline (reference sequence). Losses at the gene ends were 3 bases for V and 5 bases for J; bases not matched to a gene: 5. This CDR3 reads CATSREGTGGDQPQHF. CDR3 bases: TGTGCCACCAGCAGGGAAGGGACAGGGGGCGATCAGCCCCAGCATTTT. The variable domain in full, completed from reference TRBV15 and TRBJ1-5, reads DAMVIQNPRYQVTQFGKPVTLSCSQTLNHNVMYWYQQKSSQAPKLLFHYYDKDFNNEADTPDNFQSRRPNTSFCFLDIRSPGLGDTAMYLCATSREGTGGDQPQHFGDGTRLSIL.

The chain couples TRBV5-1 to TRBJ1-1; TRBD1 is a possible D gene (5 bases). V gave up 3 bases and J gave up 7 bases, with 13 bases separating them. CDR3 length: 13 amino acids. In germline, CDR1 is SGHRS, CDR2 YFSETQ. The CDR3 DNA is TGCGCCAGCAGCTCGGAGGGGCGTGGTGAAGCTTTCTTT. Its translation: CASSSEGRGEAFF.

The V and J genes are TRBV2 and TRBJ2-7; TRBD1 might be the D (5 bases). Germline V gives CDR1 SNHLY, CDR2 FYNNEI. The V end lost 2 bases, the J end lost 7 bases, and 18 bases lay between the germline ends. CDR3 length: 15 residues. The CDR3 DNA is TGTGCCAGCAGTGAATTGGCAGCCAGGGCAGGTGAGCAGTACTTC. Translating it yields CASSELAARAGEQYF.

The chain employs TRBV6-6 and TRBJ1-1, with D unresolved. V was cut by 2 bases and J by 5 bases, with 3 bases left in between. This CDR3 region has 11 residues. The germline V gene has CDR1 MNHNY and CDR2 SVGAGI (reference sequence). The CDR3 protein is CASSYGTEAFF. The CDR3 region has the DNA TGTGCCAGCAGTTACGGGACTGAAGCTTTCTTT.

This chain connects TRBV5-4 to TRBJ1-1; D is undetermined. Germline V gene data show CDR1 as SGHNT and CDR2 as YYREEE (reference sequence). The V end was cut by 3 bases, the J end by 1 base, with 10 bases between. The CDR3 contains 14 residues. CDR3 DNA: TGTGCCAGCAGCTATGATACAGCGAACACTGAAGCTTTCTTT. This codes for CASSYDTANTEAFF.

This clone is a singleton in its sample. V is TRBV19 and J is TRBJ2-7; perhaps TRBD1 as D (6 bases). Germline V lookup: CDR1 LNHDA, CDR2 SQIVND (reference sequence). The length of the CDR3 is 15 residues. V lost 5 bases and J lost 0, with 14 bases in between. The CDR3 region has the DNA TGTGCCAGTAGTGGGAGACAGGAACTCTCCTACGAGCAGTACTTC. This gives the protein CASSGRQELSYEQYF.

The chain has TRBV7-2 and TRBJ2-3; tentatively, D is TRBD2 (7 bases). Germline CDR1 reads SGHTA; CDR2 reads FQGNSA. The CDR3 spans 14 residues. Deletions cut 4 bases from V and 5 bases from J, with 13 bases between. CDR3 nucleotide sequence: TGTGCCAGCAGCTACTCGCGGGGGCAAGATACGCAGTATTTT. It yields the protein CASSYSRGQDTQYF.

The chain couples TRBV2 to TRBJ2-3; possibly TRBD1 for D (5 bases). There are 14 residues in the CDR3. Trimming took off 6 bases at V and 2 bases at J, with 12 bases between the two ends. Germline assignment: CDR1 SNHLY and CDR2 FYNNEI. CDR3 residues: CASRAGYLTDTQYF. The CDR3 region has the DNA TGTGCCAGCAGGGCAGGGTATCTCACAGATACGCAGTATTTT.